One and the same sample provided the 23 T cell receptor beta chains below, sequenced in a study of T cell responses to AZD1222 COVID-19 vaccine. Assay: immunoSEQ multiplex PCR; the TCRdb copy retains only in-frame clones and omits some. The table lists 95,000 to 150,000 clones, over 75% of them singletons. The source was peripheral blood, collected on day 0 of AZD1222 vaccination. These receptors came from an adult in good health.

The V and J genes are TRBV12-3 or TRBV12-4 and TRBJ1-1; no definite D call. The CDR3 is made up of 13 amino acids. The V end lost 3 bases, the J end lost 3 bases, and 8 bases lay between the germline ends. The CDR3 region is CASSFTGYTEAFF. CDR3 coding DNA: TGTGCCAGCAGTTTCACGGGGTACACTGAAGCTTTCTTT.

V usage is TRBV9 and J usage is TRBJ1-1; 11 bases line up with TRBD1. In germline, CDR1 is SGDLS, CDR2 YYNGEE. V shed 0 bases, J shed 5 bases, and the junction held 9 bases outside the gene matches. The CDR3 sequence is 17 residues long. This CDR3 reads CASSVVAGQGVLTEAFF. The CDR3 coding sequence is TGTGCCAGCAGCGTAGTCGCGGGACAGGGGGTATTAACTGAAGCTTTCTTT. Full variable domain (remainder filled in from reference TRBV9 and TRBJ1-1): DSGVTQTPKHLITATGQRVTLRCSPRSGDLSVYWYQQSLDQGLQFLIQYYNGEERAKGNILERFSAQQFPDLHSELNLSSLELGDSALYFCASSVVAGQGVLTEAFFGQGTRLTVV.

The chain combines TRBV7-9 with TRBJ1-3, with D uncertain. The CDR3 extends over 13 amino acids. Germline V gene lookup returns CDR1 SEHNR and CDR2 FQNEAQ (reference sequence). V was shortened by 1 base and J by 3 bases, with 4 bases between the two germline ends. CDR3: CASSLGNGNTIYF. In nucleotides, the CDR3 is TGTGCCAGCAGCTTAGGAAATGGAAACACCATATATTTT.

CDR3 sequence reads: CATSRDVLAGGDTQYF. CDR3 in DNA: TGTGCCACCAGCAGAGATGTCCTAGCGGGGGGAGATACGCAGTATTTT. V and J are TRBV15 and TRBJ2-3; 11 bases map to TRBD2. Germline trimming cut 0 bases from V and 5 bases from J; bases unmatched to any gene: 4. CDR3 size: 16 residues. Germline V gene lookup returns CDR1 LNHNV and CDR2 YYDKDF (reference sequence).

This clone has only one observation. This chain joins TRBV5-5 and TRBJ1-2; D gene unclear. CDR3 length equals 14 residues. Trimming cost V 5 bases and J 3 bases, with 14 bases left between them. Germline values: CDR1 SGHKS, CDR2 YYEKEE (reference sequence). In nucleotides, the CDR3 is TGTGCCAGCAGTGTACTGTCAACAGACTATGGCTACACCTTC. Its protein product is CASSVLSTDYGYTF.

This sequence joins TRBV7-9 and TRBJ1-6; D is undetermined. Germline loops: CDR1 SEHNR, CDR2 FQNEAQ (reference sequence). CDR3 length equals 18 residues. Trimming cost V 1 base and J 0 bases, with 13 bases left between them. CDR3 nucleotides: TGTGCCAGCAGCTTAGGGACCCACGACGGCTCCTATAATTCACCCCTCCACTTT. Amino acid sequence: CASSLGTHDGSYNSPLHF.

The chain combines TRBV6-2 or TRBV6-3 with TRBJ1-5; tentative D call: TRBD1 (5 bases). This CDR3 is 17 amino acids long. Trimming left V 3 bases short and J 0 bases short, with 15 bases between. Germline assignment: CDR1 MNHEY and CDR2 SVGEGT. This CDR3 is CASSYDVHDSSNQPQHF. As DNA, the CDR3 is TGTGCCAGCAGTTATGACGTTCATGACAGTAGCAATCAGCCCCAGCATTTT.

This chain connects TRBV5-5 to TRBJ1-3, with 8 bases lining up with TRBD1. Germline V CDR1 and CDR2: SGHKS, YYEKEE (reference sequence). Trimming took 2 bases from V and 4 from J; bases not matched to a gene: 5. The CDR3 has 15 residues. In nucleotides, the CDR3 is TGTGCCAGCAGCTTAAGCCGACAGGGGGGAAACACCATATATTTT. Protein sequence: CASSLSRQGGNTIYF.

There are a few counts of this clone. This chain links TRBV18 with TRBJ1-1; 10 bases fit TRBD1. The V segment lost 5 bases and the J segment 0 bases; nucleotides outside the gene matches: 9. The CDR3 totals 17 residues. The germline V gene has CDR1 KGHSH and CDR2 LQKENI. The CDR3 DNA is TGTGCCAGCTCAGTATCGGGACAGGGGACATTGAACACTGAAGCTTTCTTT. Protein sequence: CASSVSGQGTLNTEAFF. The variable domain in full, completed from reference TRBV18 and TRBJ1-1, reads NAGVMQNPRHLVRRRGQEARLRCSPMKGHSHVYWYRQLPEEGLKFMVYLQKENIIDESGMPKERFSAEFPKEGPSILRIQQVVRGDSAAYFCASSVSGQGTLNTEAFFGQGTRLTVV.

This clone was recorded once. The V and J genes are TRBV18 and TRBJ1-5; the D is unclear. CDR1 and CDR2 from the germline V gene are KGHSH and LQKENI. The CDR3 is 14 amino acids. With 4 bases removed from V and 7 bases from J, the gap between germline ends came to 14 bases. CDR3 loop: CASSQQKAVQPQHF. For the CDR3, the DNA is TGTGCCAGCTCACAACAGAAGGCAGTCCAGCCCCAGCATTTT.

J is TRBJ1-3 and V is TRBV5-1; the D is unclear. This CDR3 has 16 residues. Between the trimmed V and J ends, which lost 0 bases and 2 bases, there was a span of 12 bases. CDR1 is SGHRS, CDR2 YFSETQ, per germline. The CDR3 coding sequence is TGCGCCAGCAGCTTGGCCGCCTTGGAAGCTGGAAACACCATATATTTT. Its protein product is CASSLAALEAGNTIYF.

CDR3 in amino acids: CASSPPHALRAFF. As DNA, the CDR3 is TGTGCCAGCAGTCCCCCCCATGCGCTGAGAGCTTTCTTT. The genes are TRBV6-5 and TRBJ1-1; D gene unclear. CDR1 and CDR2 (germline): MNHEY, SVGAGI. V was shortened by 5 bases and J by 10 bases, with 17 bases between the two germline ends. The CDR3 contains 13 residues.

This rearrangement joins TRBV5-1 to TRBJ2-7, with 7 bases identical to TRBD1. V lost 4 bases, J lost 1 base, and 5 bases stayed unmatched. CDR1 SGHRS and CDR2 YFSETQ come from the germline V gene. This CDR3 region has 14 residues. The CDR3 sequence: CASSPLQGSYEQYF. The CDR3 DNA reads TGCGCCAGCAGCCCATTACAGGGGTCCTACGAGCAGTACTTC.

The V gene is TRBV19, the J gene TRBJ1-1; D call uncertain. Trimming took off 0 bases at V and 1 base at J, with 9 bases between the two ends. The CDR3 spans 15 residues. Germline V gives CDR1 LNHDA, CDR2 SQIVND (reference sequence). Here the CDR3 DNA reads TGTGCCAGTAGTATAGATAGGCACAGGAACACTGAAGCTTTCTTT. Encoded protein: CASSIDRHRNTEAFF.

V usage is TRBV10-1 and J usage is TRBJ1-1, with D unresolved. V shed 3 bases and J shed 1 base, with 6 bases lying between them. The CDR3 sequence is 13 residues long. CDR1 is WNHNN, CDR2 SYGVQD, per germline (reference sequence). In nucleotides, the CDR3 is TGCGCCAGCAGTGACTCGCAGAACACTGAAGCTTTCTTT. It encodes CASSDSQNTEAFF.

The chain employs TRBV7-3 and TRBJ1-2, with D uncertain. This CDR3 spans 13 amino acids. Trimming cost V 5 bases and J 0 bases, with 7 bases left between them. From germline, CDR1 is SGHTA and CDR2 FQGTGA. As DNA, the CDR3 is TGTGCCAGCAGCAGGACGGCTAACTATGGCTACACCTTC. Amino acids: CASSRTANYGYTF.

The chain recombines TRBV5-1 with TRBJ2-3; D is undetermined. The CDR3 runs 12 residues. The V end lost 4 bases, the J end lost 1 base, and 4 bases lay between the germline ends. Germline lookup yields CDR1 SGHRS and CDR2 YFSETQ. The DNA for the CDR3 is TGCGCCAGCAGCATCCGCACAGATACGCAGTATTTT. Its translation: CASSIRTDTQYF. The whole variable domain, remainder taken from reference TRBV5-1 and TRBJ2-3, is KAGVTQTPRYLIKTRGQQVTLSCSPISGHRSVSWYQQTPGQGLQFLFEYFSETQRNKGNFPGRFSGRQFSNSRSEMNVSTLELGDSALYLCASSIRTDTQYFGPGTRLTVL.

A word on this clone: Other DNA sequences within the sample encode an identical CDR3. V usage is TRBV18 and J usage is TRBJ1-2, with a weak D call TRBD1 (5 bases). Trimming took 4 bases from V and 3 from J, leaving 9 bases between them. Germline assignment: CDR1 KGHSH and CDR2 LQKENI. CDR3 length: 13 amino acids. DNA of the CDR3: TGTGCCAGCTCACTGGGGACGGACTATGGCTACACCTTC. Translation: CASSLGTDYGYTF.

The CDR3: CATPGQASYGYTF. CDR3 bases: TGTGCCACCCCTGGACAGGCCAGTTATGGCTACACCTTC. This rearrangement joins TRBV6-5 to TRBJ1-2; 7 bases align to TRBD1. This CDR3 comprises 13 residues. The germline gives CDR1 MNHEY, CDR2 SVGAGI. V shed 10 bases, J shed 5 bases, and the junction held 10 bases outside the gene matches.

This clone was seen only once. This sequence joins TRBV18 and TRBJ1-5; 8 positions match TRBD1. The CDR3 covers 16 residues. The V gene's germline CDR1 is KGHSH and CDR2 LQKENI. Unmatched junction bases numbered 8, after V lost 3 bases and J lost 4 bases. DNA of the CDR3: TGTGCCAGCTCACCTTCACAGGGGGATAGGAATCAGCCCCAGCATTTT. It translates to CASSPSQGDRNQPQHF. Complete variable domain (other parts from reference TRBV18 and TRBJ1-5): NAGVMQNPRHLVRRRGQEARLRCSPMKGHSHVYWYRQLPEEGLKFMVYLQKENIIDESGMPKERFSAEFPKEGPSILRIQQVVRGDSAAYFCASSPSQGDRNQPQHFGDGTRLSIL.

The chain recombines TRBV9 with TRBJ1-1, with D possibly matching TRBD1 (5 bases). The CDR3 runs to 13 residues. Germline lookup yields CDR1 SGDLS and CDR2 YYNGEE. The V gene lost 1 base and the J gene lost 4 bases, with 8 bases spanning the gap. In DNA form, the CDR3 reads TGTGCCAGCAGCGTACAGGGATCCACTGAAGCTTTCTTT. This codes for CASSVQGSTEAFF.

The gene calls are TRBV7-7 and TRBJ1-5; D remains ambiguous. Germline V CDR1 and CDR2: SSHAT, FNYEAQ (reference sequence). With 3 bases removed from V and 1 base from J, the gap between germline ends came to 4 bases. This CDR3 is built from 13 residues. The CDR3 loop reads CASSLSSNQPQHF. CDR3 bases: TGTGCCAGCAGCTTGAGCAGCAATCAGCCCCAGCATTTT.

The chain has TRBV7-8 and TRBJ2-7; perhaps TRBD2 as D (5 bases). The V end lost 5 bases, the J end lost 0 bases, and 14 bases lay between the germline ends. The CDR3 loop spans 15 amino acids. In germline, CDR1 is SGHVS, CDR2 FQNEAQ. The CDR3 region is CASSPLQGSSYEQYF. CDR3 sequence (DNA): TGTGCCAGCAGCCCGCTACAAGGGAGCTCCTACGAGCAGTACTTC.